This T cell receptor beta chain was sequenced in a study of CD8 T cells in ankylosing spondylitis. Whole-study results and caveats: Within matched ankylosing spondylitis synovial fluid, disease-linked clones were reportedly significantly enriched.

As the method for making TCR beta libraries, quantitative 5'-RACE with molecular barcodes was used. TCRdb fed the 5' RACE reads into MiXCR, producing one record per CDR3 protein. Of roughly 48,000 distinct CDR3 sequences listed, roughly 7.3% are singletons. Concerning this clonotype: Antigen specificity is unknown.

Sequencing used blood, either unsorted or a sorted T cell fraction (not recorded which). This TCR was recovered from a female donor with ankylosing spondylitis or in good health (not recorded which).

CDR3 in amino acids: CASSPFGGSTDTQYF. The CDR3 nucleotides are TGTGCCAGCAGCCCTTTCGGCGGGAGCACAGATACGCAGTATTTT. This rearrangement joins TRBV7-2 to TRBJ2-3; weak D call: TRBD2 (5 bases). There are 15 residues in the CDR3. Trimming cost V 5 bases and J 0 bases, with 12 bases left between them. Germline values: CDR1 SGHTA, CDR2 FQGNSA. Full variable domain (remainder filled in from reference TRBV7-2 and TRBJ2-3): GAGVSQSPSNKVTEKGKDVELRCDPISGHTALYWYRQSLGQGLEFLIYFQGNSAPDKSGLPSDRFSAERTGGSVSTLTIQRTQQEDSAVYLCASSPFGGSTDTQYFGPGTRLTVL.